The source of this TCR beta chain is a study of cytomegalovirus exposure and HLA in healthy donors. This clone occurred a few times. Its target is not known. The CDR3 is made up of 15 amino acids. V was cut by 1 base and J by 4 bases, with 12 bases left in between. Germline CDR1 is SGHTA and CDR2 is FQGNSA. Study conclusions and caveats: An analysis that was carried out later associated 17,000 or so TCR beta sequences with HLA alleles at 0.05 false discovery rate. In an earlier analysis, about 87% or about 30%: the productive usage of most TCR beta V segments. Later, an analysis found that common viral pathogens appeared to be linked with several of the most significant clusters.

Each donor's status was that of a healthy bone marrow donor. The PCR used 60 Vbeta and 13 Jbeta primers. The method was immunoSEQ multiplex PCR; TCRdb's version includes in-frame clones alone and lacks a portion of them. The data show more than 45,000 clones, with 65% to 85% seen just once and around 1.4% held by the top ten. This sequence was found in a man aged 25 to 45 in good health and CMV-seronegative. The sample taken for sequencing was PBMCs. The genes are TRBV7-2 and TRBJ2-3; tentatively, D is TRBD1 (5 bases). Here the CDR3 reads CASSLVVQGADTQYF. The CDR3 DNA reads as TGTGCCAGCAGCTTAGTAGTTCAGGGTGCAGATACGCAGTATTTT.